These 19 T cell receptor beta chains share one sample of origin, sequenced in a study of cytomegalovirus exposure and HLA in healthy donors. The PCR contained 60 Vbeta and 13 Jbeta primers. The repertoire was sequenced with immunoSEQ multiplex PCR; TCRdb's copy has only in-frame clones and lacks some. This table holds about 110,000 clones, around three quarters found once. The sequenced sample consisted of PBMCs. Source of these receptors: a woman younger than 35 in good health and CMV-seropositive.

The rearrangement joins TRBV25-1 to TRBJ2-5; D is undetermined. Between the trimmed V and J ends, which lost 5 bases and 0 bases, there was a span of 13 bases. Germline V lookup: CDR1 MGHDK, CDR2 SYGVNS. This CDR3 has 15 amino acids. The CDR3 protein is CASSPQDWYQETQYF. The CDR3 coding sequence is TGTGCCAGCAGTCCCCAAGACTGGTACCAAGAGACCCAGTACTTC.

The DNA for the CDR3 is TGTGCCAGCAGTGTGGGACAACAGAACACTGAAGCTTTCTTT. Translated: CASSVGQQNTEAFF. The gene calls are TRBV28 and TRBJ1-1; possibly TRBD1 for D (6 bases). Trimming pared 5 bases from V and 1 base from J, leaving 11 bases between. The CDR3 is 14 residues long. CDR1 is MDHEN, CDR2 SYDVKM, per germline.

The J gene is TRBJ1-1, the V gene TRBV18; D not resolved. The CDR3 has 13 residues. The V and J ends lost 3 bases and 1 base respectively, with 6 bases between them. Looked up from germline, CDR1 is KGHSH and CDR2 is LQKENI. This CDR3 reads CASSPNGNTEAFF. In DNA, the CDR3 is TGTGCCAGCTCACCGAACGGGAACACTGAAGCTTTCTTT.

As DNA, the CDR3 is TGTGCCAGCAGCATTGGGACTAGCGGGAGGGGAGGCGGGGAGCTGTTTTTT. Amino acid sequence: CASSIGTSGRGGGELFF. The chain joins TRBV9 to TRBJ2-2; 16 bases align to TRBD2. The CDR3 loop spans 17 amino acids. J was trimmed by 7 bases and V by 4 bases; bases with no gene match: 7. Per germline, CDR1 SGDLS and CDR2 YYNGEE.

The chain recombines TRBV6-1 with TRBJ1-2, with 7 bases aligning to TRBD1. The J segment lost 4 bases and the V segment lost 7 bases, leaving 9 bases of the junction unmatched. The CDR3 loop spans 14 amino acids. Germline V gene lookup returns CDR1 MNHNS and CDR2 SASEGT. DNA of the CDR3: TGTGCCAGCATGACTGGACAGGAGACCTATGGCTACACCTTC. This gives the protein CASMTGQETYGYTF.

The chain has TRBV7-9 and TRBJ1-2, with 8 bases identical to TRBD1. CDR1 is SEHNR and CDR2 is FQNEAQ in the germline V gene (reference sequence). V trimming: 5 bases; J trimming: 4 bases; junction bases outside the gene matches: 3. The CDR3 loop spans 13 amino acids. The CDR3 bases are TGTGCCAGCAGCCCTACAGGGGGCTATGGCTACACCTTC. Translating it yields CASSPTGGYGYTF.

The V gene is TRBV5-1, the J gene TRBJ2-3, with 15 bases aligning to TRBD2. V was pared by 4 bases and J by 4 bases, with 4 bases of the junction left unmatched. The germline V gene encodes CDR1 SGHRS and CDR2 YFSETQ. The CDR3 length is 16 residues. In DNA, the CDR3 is TGCGCCAGCAGCGGGGGACTAGCGGGAGGATCAGATACGCAGTATTTT. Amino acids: CASSGGLAGGSDTQYF.

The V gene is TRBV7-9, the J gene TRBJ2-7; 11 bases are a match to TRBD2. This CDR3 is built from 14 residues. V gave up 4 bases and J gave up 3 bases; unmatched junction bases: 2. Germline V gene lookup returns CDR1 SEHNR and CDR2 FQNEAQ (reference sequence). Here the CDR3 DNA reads TGTGCCAGCAGCTCCCTAGCGGGGGGCTACGAGCAGTACTTC. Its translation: CASSSLAGGYEQYF.

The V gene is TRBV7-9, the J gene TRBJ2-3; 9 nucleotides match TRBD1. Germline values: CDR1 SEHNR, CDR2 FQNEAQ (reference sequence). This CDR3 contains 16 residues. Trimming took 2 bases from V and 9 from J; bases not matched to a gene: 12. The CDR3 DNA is TGTGCCAGCAGCTTATCCGCCTGGACAGGGGAGAGGACGCAGTATTTT. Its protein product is CASSLSAWTGERTQYF. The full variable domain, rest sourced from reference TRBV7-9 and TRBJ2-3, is DTGVSQNPRHKITKRGQNVTFRCDPISEHNRLYWYRQTLGQGPEFLTYFQNEAQLEKSRLLSDRFSAERPKGSFSTLEIQRTEQGDSAMYLCASSLSAWTGERTQYFGPGTRLTVL.

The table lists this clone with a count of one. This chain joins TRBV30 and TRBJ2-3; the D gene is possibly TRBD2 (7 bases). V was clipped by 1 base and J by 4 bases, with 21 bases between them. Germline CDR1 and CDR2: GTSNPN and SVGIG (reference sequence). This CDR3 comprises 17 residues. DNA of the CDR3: TGTGCCTGGAGTGGTACCAGCGGGGCCGGGGGCCCAGATACGCAGTATTTT. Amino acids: CAWSGTSGAGGPDTQYF.

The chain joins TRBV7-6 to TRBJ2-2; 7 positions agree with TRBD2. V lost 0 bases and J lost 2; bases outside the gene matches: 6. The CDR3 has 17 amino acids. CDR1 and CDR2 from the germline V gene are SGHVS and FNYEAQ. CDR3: CASSLAPSGTNTGELFF. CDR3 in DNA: TGTGCCAGCAGCTTAGCGCCCAGCGGGACCAACACCGGGGAGCTGTTTTTT.

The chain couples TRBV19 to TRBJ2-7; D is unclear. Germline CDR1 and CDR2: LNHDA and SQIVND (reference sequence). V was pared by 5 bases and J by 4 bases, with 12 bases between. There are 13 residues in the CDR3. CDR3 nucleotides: TGTGCCAGTAGTCTAATGGTGGAGTACGAGCAGTACTTC. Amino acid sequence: CASSLMVEYEQYF.

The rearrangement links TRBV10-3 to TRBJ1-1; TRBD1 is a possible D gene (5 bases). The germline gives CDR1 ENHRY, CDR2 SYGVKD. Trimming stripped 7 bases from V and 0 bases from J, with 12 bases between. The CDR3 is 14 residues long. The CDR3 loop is CAITSDNMNTEAFF. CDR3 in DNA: TGTGCCATCACTTCGGACAACATGAACACTGAAGCTTTCTTT.

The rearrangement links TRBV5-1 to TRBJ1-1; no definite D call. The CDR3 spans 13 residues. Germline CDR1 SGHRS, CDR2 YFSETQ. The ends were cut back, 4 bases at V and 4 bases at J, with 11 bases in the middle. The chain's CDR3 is CASSGPEGTEAFF. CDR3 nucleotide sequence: TGCGCCAGCAGCGGACCAGAGGGCACTGAAGCTTTCTTT.

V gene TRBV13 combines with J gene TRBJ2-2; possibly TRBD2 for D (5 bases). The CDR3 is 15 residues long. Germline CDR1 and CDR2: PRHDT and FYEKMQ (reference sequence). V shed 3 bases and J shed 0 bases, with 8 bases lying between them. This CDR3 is CASSFEGSNTGELFF. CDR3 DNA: TGTGCCAGCAGCTTCGAGGGTTCGAACACCGGGGAGCTGTTTTTT.

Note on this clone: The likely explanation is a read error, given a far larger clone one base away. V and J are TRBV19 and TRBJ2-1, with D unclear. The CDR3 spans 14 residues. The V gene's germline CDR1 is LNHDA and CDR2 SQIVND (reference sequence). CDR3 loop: CDSSITATYNEQFF. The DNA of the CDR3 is TGTGACAGTAGTATCACAGCCACCTACAATGAGCAGTTCTTC. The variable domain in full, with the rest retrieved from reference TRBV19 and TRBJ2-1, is DGGITQSPKYLFRKEGQNVTLSCEQNLNHDAMYWYRQDPGQGLRLIYYSQIVNDFQKGDIAEGYSVSREKKESFPLTVTSAQKNPTAFYLCDSSITATYNEQFFGPGTRLTVL.

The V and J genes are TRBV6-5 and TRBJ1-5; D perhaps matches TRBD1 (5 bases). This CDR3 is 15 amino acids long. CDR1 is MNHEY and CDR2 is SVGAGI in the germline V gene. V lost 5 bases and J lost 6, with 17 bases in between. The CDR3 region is CASSPRQGLGQPQHF. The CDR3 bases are TGTGCCAGCAGTCCCAGGCAGGGCTTAGGTCAGCCCCAGCATTTT.

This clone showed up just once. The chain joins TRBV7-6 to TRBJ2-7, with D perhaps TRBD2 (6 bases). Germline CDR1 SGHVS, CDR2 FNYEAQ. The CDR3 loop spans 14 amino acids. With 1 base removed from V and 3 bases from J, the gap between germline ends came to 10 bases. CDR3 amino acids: CASSLDSGGYEQYF. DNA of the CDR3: TGTGCCAGCAGCTTAGACTCCGGGGGCTACGAGCAGTACTTC.

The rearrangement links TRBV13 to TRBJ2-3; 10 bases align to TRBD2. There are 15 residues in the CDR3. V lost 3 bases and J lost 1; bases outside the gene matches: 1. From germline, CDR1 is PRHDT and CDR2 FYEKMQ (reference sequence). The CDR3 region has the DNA TGTGCCAGCAGCTTCGGGACTAGCGGCACAGATACGCAGTATTTT. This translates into CASSFGTSGTDTQYF.